A single sample is the source of the 31 T cell receptor beta chains below, sequenced in a study of blood T cell repertoires in COVID-19. The table came from immunoSEQ multiplex PCR; TCRdb's copy has only in-frame clones and leaves some out. Of around 150,000 clones in the sample, around 80% were seen once. Material: peripheral blood. The source is a man between 60 and 70 years old who had recovered from COVID-19.

The rearrangement links TRBV28 to TRBJ1-6; 7 positions match TRBD1. From germline, CDR1 is MDHEN and CDR2 SYDVKM. Unmatched junction bases numbered 6, after V lost 6 bases and J lost 7 bases. The CDR3 is 14 amino acids. The chain's CDR3 is CASRTGTRNSPLHF. DNA for the CDR3: TGTGCCAGCAGGACAGGGACGAGAAATTCACCCCTCCACTTT.

This rearrangement joins TRBV2 to TRBJ2-4, with a weak D call TRBD2 (5 bases). Looked up from germline, CDR1 is SNHLY and CDR2 is FYNNEI. The CDR3 has 14 residues. V lost 3 bases and J 0 bases, leaving 6 bases between the germline ends. Here the CDR3 DNA reads TGTGCCAGCAGTGACGGACTAGCCAAAAACATTCAGTACTTC. It specifies CASSDGLAKNIQYF.

The chain combines TRBV19 with TRBJ2-7; TRBD2 matches at 7 bases. From germline, CDR1 is LNHDA and CDR2 SQIVND (reference sequence). The V segment lost 6 bases and the J segment 2 bases; nucleotides outside the gene matches: 7. CDR3 length: 14 residues. CDR3 protein: CASSSQAGAYEQYF. CDR3 DNA sequence: TGTGCCAGTAGCAGCCAGGCGGGGGCCTACGAGCAGTACTTC.

Only a few counts were recorded for this clone. This chain connects TRBV19 to TRBJ2-6; weak D call: TRBD1 (5 bases). This CDR3 region has 15 residues. Trimming stripped 7 bases from V and 2 bases from J, with 12 bases between. The germline V gene has CDR1 LNHDA and CDR2 SQIVND (reference sequence). The CDR3 sequence is CASKLREAGANVLTF. The CDR3 DNA is TGTGCCAGTAAACTCAGGGAAGCTGGGGCCAACGTCCTGACTTTC.

The rearrangement joins TRBV30 to TRBJ2-6; possibly TRBD1 for D (6 bases). V was trimmed by 6 bases and J by 2 bases, leaving 11 bases between them. CDR1 and CDR2 (germline): GTSNPN, SVGIG (reference sequence). The CDR3 totals 14 residues. This CDR3 is CACYQGPGANVLTF. CDR3 nucleotide sequence: TGTGCCTGCTACCAGGGGCCTGGGGCCAACGTCCTGACTTTC.

The chain employs TRBV28 and TRBJ1-1, with D hard to call. Germline V gene lookup returns CDR1 MDHEN and CDR2 SYDVKM. The CDR3 runs 12 residues. The V and J ends lost 0 bases and 8 bases respectively, with 7 bases between them. CDR3 in DNA: TGTGCCAGCAGTTTATGGGCCAGGGAAGCTTTCTTT. This sequence encodes CASSLWAREAFF.

The genes are TRBV9 and TRBJ1-4; TRBD1 aligns across 12 bases. The trim removed 1 base at V and 11 bases at J, leaving 6 bases unmatched. This CDR3 region has 15 residues. Germline CDR1 is SGDLS and CDR2 is YYNGEE. The DNA for the CDR3 is TGTGCCAGCAGCGTACAGGGACAGGGGGCGGACAAACTGTTTTTT. Translation gives CASSVQGQGADKLFF.

The chain joins TRBV19 to TRBJ1-2; perhaps TRBD1 as D (6 bases). This CDR3 contains 14 residues. The germline V gene has CDR1 LNHDA and CDR2 SQIVND (reference sequence). V was pared by 6 bases and J by 0 bases, with 11 bases between. CDR3 sequence reads: CASREDRANYGYTF. Written as DNA, the CDR3 is TGTGCCAGTAGAGAGGACAGAGCTAACTATGGCTACACCTTC.

This clone has only one observation. This chain joins TRBV29-1 and TRBJ1-2; 11 nucleotides align to TRBD1. V dropped 5 bases and J dropped 5; count of bases not matched to a gene: 4. The CDR3 loop spans 13 amino acids. Germline loops: CDR1 SQVTM, CDR2 ANQGSEA. DNA of the CDR3: TGCAGCGTTCGGACAGGGGGCGATTATGGCTACACCTTC. Protein: CSVRTGGDYGYTF.

The count of this clone is one. The chain carries TRBV19 and TRBJ2-5; D possibly corresponds to TRBD1 (5 bases). V lost 11 bases and J 5 bases, leaving 9 bases between the germline ends. Germline V gene data show CDR1 as LNHDA and CDR2 as SQIVND (reference sequence). The CDR3 totals 10 residues. DNA of the CDR3: TGTGCCGTGGGGCTGGAGACCCAGTACTTC. This gives the protein CAVGLETQYF.

The rearrangement uses TRBV7-3 and TRBJ1-2; perhaps TRBD1 as D (5 bases). Germline CDR1 SGHTA, CDR2 FQGTGA. Between the trimmed V and J ends, which lost 7 bases and 6 bases, there was a span of 15 bases. The CDR3 spans 13 residues. The CDR3 reads CASNMGGTDGYTF. CDR3 in DNA: TGTGCCAGCAACATGGGGGGAACGGATGGCTACACCTTC.

This clone showed up just once. This chain joins TRBV19 and TRBJ1-1; D not certain. Germline CDR1 LNHDA, CDR2 SQIVND (reference sequence). V was pared by 5 bases and J by 6 bases, with 13 bases between. There are 13 residues in the CDR3. The CDR3 loop is CASSSYGTSEAFF. Written as DNA, the CDR3 is TGTGCCAGTAGTTCTTACGGTACCTCTGAAGCTTTCTTT.

The CDR3 sequence is CASSYRDRGRHEQFF. CDR3 coding DNA: TGTGCCAGCAGTTACCGGGACAGGGGCCGGCATGAGCAGTTCTTC. The V call is TRBV6-5, the J call TRBJ2-1; 10 bases align to TRBD1. The CDR3 has 15 residues. The germline V gene encodes CDR1 MNHEY and CDR2 SVGAGI. V shed 2 bases and J 8 bases; nucleotides not matched to a gene: 6.

V is TRBV19 and J is TRBJ1-1; no firm D call. Trimming pared 6 bases from V and 4 bases from J, leaving 9 bases between. Germline V gene lookup returns CDR1 LNHDA and CDR2 SQIVND (reference sequence). This CDR3 spans 12 amino acids. CDR3 region: CASRVEGTEAFF. For the CDR3, the DNA is TGTGCCAGTAGGGTCGAGGGCACTGAAGCTTTCTTT.

The chain links TRBV7-9 to TRBJ1-1; the D gene is possibly TRBD1 (6 bases). The CDR3 totals 15 residues. CDR1 and CDR2 from the germline V gene are SEHNR and FQNEAQ (reference sequence). Trimming took 5 bases from V and 1 from J, leaving 14 bases between them. The CDR3: CASSPRGGANTEAFF. The CDR3 bases are TGTGCCAGCAGCCCCCGGGGGGGGGCGAACACTGAAGCTTTCTTT.

The chain uses TRBV5-6 and TRBJ2-7; D is perhaps TRBD2 (5 bases). The germline V gene has CDR1 SGHDT and CDR2 YYEEEE. The CDR3 is made up of 11 amino acids. With 4 bases removed from V and 7 bases from J, the gap between germline ends came to 9 bases. DNA for the CDR3: TGTGCCAGCAGCCTCTCGGGGGAGCAGTACTTC. As protein: CASSLSGEQYF. Combining the CDR3 with reference TRBV5-6 and TRBJ2-7 gives the whole variable domain DAGVTQSPTHLIKTRGQQVTLRCSPKSGHDTVSWYQQALGQGPQFIFQYYEEEERQRGNFPDRFSGHQFPNYSSELNVNALLLGDSALYLCASSLSGEQYFGPGTRLTVT.

V is TRBV3-1 (or the pseudogene TRBV3-2) and J is TRBJ1-3; D remains ambiguous. CDR1 is LGHDT and CDR2 is YNNKEL in the germline V gene (reference sequence). Trimming left V 0 bases short and J 4 bases short, with 16 bases between. This CDR3 is 17 amino acids long. The CDR3 DNA is TGTGCCAGCAGCCAAGATAATCTAATCCAGCGGGGAAACACCATATATTTT. Protein product: CASSQDNLIQRGNTIYF.

The genes are TRBV28 and TRBJ1-1; 8 nucleotides agree with TRBD1. The CDR3 contains 14 residues. Unmatched junction bases numbered 5, after V lost 5 bases and J lost 3 bases. CDR1 is MDHEN, CDR2 SYDVKM, per germline. The DNA for the CDR3 is TGTGCCAGCAGTCCGACAGGGGAGGACACTGAAGCTTTCTTT. Its protein is CASSPTGEDTEAFF.

The rearrangement uses TRBV12-3 or TRBV12-4 and TRBJ2-1, with 12 bases matching TRBD1. There are 13 residues in the CDR3. Trimming took 6 bases from V and 8 from J; bases not matched to a gene: 2. CDR3 in amino acids: CASRGTGGDEQFF. Here the CDR3 DNA reads TGTGCCAGCAGGGGGACAGGGGGCGATGAGCAGTTCTTC.

This CDR3 is CASSPPTSNEQFF. The CDR3 DNA is TGTGCCAGCAGCCCCCCAACTAGCAATGAGCAGTTCTTC. V is TRBV4-2 and J is TRBJ2-1; the D gene is possibly TRBD2 (5 bases). The CDR3 is 13 residues long. CDR1 is LGHNA, CDR2 YNFKEQ, per germline. Trimming cost V 4 bases and J 6 bases, with 10 bases left between them.

This clone appeared once. The chain carries TRBV7-2 and TRBJ2-5; 8 nucleotides line up with TRBD1. J lost 3 bases, V lost 4 bases, and 4 bases had no gene match. CDR1 and CDR2 (germline): SGHTA, FQGNSA. CDR3 size: 14 residues. The CDR3, as DNA: TGTGCCAGCAGCTCGACAGGGGTTGAAGAGACCCAGTACTTC. Translation: CASSSTGVEETQYF.

The chain recombines TRBV7-2 with TRBJ2-3; D is uncertain. Germline CDR1 is SGHTA and CDR2 is FQGNSA. The CDR3 runs to 12 residues. Trimming removed 2 bases from V and 5 bases from J, with 5 bases in between. DNA for the CDR3: TGTGCCAGCAGCTTAATACAAGATACGCAGTATTTT. Protein product: CASSLIQDTQYF.

The chain has TRBV4-3 and TRBJ2-1, with unresolved D. V dropped 4 bases and J dropped 0 bases, with 13 bases sitting between them. The length of the CDR3 is 16 residues. The germline gives CDR1 LGHNA, CDR2 YSLEER. CDR3 residues: CASSPSGEDSYNEQFF. The CDR3 DNA sequence: TGCGCCAGCAGCCCCTCCGGAGAGGACTCCTACAATGAGCAGTTCTTC.

J is TRBJ2-3 and V is TRBV3-1 (or the pseudogene TRBV3-2); tentative D call: TRBD1 (6 bases). This CDR3 comprises 15 residues. Germline assignment: CDR1 LGHDT and CDR2 YNNKEL (reference sequence). V was trimmed by 3 bases and J by 2 bases, leaving 12 bases between them. The CDR3 bases are TGTGCCAGCAGCCAGACAGGACGACTCACAGATACGCAGTATTTT. This encodes CASSQTGRLTDTQYF.

The chain employs TRBV6-2 or TRBV6-3 and TRBJ2-7; the match to TRBD2 covers 7 bases. V was clipped by 5 bases and J by 6 bases; unmatched bases: 7. Germline CDR1 reads MNHEY; CDR2 reads SVGEGT. The CDR3 loop spans 13 amino acids. The CDR3 DNA reads TGTGCCAGCAGTCGGGACTACGGGGCCGAGCAGTACTTC. Translating gives CASSRDYGAEQYF.

This sequence joins TRBV7-2 and TRBJ2-5; TRBD1 agrees at 11 bases. Germline CDR1 and CDR2: SGHTA and FQGNSA. Trimming cost V 5 bases and J 4 bases; bases outside gene matches: 6. The CDR3 contains 15 residues. DNA for the CDR3: TGTGCCAGCAGCCTAGGGACAGGGGGTCGAGAGACCCAGTACTTC. This sequence encodes CASSLGTGGRETQYF.

V gene TRBV5-1 combines with J gene TRBJ1-5; D is possibly TRBD1 (5 bases). Per the germline V gene, CDR1 is SGHRS and CDR2 is YFSETQ. V was shortened by 4 bases and J by 8 bases, with 22 bases between the two germline ends. The CDR3 consists of 16 residues. In DNA form, the CDR3 reads TGCGCCAGCAGCCCCGGGACGGGACTTTTCGGGGAGCCCCAGCATTTT. Amino acid sequence: CASSPGTGLFGEPQHF.

This clone was observed once. The chain recombines TRBV24-1 with TRBJ2-5, with 7 bases identical to TRBD1. CDR1 KGHDR and CDR2 SFDVKD come from the germline V gene. The CDR3 spans 17 residues. With 4 bases clipped from V and 4 bases from J, the junction kept 14 bases outside the gene matches. In DNA, the CDR3 is TGTGCCACCAGTGACCCTAAGACAGGGAAGAATCGAGAGACCCAGTACTTC. Encoded protein: CATSDPKTGKNRETQYF.

This chain links TRBV11-2 with TRBJ2-2, with D tentatively TRBD2 (6 bases). This CDR3 is 16 amino acids long. The V and J ends lost 1 base and 6 bases respectively, with 15 bases between them. Germline-derived CDR1 and CDR2 are SGHAT and FQNNGV. The DNA of the CDR3 is TGTGCCAGCAGCTTAGGTTCGAGGGGAGGCCCCGGGGAGCTGTTTTTT. Translated, it gives CASSLGSRGGPGELFF. Drawing the rest from reference TRBV11-2 and TRBJ2-2, the complete variable domain is EAGVAQSPRYKIIEKRQSVAFWCNPISGHATLYWYQQILGQGPKLLIQFQNNGVVDDSQLPKDRFSAERLKGVDSTLKIQPAKLEDSAVYLCASSLGSRGGPGELFFGEGSRLTVL.

This chain connects TRBV19 to TRBJ2-3; D unresolved. CDR1 and CDR2 (germline): LNHDA, SQIVND (reference sequence). Trimming removed 3 bases from V and 0 bases from J, with 13 bases in between. The CDR3 spans 16 residues. The DNA for the CDR3 is TGTGCCAGTAGTATCCCCCAAAGCCTGAGCACAGATACGCAGTATTTT. Translation gives CASSIPQSLSTDTQYF.

This chain's CDR3 is CASSYGQGHTDTQYF. CDR3 bases: TGTGCCAGCAGTTACGGGCAGGGTCATACAGATACGCAGTATTTT. The chain employs TRBV6-6 and TRBJ2-3, with a weak D call TRBD1 (5 bases). The CDR3 is 15 amino acids. Germline V CDR1 and CDR2: MNHNY, SVGAGI (reference sequence). V lost 2 bases and J lost 3, with 12 bases in between.